The 21 T cell receptor beta chains below come from one sample, sequenced in a study of shared T cell receptors in the human thymus. Clones were read by immunoSEQ multiplex PCR, and TCRdb kept only the in-frame ones, dropping some. The sample lists about 380,000 clones; just under 95% were seen once. Material for sequencing was thymocytes. Receptors originate from a human donor.

The gene calls are TRBV7-9 and TRBJ2-7; 8 bases are shared with TRBD2. The CDR3 runs 15 residues. With 3 bases clipped from V and 0 bases from J, the junction kept 4 bases outside the gene matches. The V gene's germline CDR1 is SEHNR and CDR2 FQNEAQ (reference sequence). The CDR3 spells CASSFGTRSSYEQYF. CDR3 DNA: TGTGCCAGCAGCTTCGGGACTAGGAGCTCCTACGAGCAGTACTTC.

The chain links TRBV21-1 to TRBJ1-5; no check of the table's D call, TRBD1, against the DNA was made. TRBV21-1 is described as a pseudogene. The CDR3 has 14 residues. The CDR3 sequence is CAGRQGFSNQPQHF. For the CDR3, the DNA is TGTGCCGGCCGACAGGGCTTTAGCAATCAGCCCCAGCATTTT.

This chain joins TRBV19 and TRBJ2-4; 7 nucleotides match TRBD1. V dropped 5 bases and J dropped 5; count of bases not matched to a gene: 9. The CDR3 totals 15 residues. Germline loops: CDR1 LNHDA, CDR2 SQIVND (reference sequence). The CDR3 DNA reads as TGTGCCAGTAGTTTATACCGGGACAGTCAAAACATTCAGTACTTC. Protein product: CASSLYRDSQNIQYF.

The chain links TRBV28 to TRBJ2-7; 13 bases map to TRBD2. CDR3 length: 19 amino acids. Germline trimming cut 3 bases from V and 2 bases from J; bases unmatched to any gene: 13. CDR1 is MDHEN and CDR2 is SYDVKM in the germline V gene. CDR3 sequence (DNA): TGTGCCAGCAGTTTTTGTATGGAAGGGACTAGCGGGACCCCCTACGAGCAGTACTTC. Translation: CASSFCMEGTSGTPYEQYF. Combining the CDR3 with reference TRBV28 and TRBJ2-7 gives the whole variable domain DVKVTQSSRYLVKRTGEKVFLECVQDMDHENMFWYRQDPGLGLRLIYFSYDVKMKEKGDIPEGYSVSREKKERFSLILESASTNQTSMYLCASSFCMEGTSGTPYEQYFGPGTRLTVT.

This chain connects TRBV7-2 to TRBJ2-7; TRBD1 or TRBD2 may be the D gene (5 bases each). Germline V gene data show CDR1 as SGHTA and CDR2 as FQGNSA. V gave up 8 bases and J gave up 5 bases, with 13 bases separating them. This CDR3 spans 12 amino acids. The CDR3 DNA is TGTGCCAGCGTCACCCGGGGCGACGAGCAGTACTTC. This sequence encodes CASVTRGDEQYF. The full variable domain, with the rest looked up from reference TRBV7-2 and TRBJ2-7, is GAGVSQSPSNKVTEKGKDVELRCDPISGHTALYWYRQSLGQGLEFLIYFQGNSAPDKSGLPSDRFSAERTGGSVSTLTIQRTQQEDSAVYLCASVTRGDEQYFGPGTRLTVT.

This chain connects TRBV6-1 to TRBJ2-4; D unresolved. This CDR3 region has 13 residues. CDR1 and CDR2 from the germline V gene are MNHNS and SASEGT. V dropped 3 bases and J dropped 5 bases, with 8 bases sitting between them. For the CDR3, the DNA is TGTGCCAGCAGTGATGGGTTTGAAAACATTCAGTACTTC. Its protein is CASSDGFENIQYF.

The chain joins TRBV7-2 to TRBJ2-1; D might be TRBD2 (5 bases). Trimming removed 5 bases at V and 4 bases at J, with 15 bases between. CDR3 length: 15 amino acids. Per germline, CDR1 SGHTA and CDR2 FQGNSA. The CDR3 is CASSPEGWGYNEQFF. CDR3 DNA: TGTGCCAGCAGCCCAGAGGGTTGGGGATACAATGAGCAGTTCTTC.

V and J are TRBV11-2 and TRBJ1-1; 7 bases line up with TRBD1. Germline V CDR1 and CDR2: SGHAT, FQNNGV. The V gene end was trimmed by 4 bases and the J gene end by 5 bases; junction bases not matched to a gene: 10. The CDR3 spans 15 residues. CDR3 amino acids: CASSSTGESRTEAFF. For the CDR3, the DNA is TGTGCCAGCAGCTCAACAGGGGAGTCGCGGACTGAAGCTTTCTTT.

CDR3 region: CASSLEGEENTEAFF. CDR3 DNA sequence: TGTGCCAGCAGTTTGGAAGGGGAGGAGAACACTGAAGCTTTCTTT. This chain uses TRBV27 with TRBJ1-1; D possibly corresponds to TRBD1 (5 bases). The V gene's germline CDR1 is MNHEY and CDR2 SMNVEV (reference sequence). The V and J ends lost 3 bases and 1 base respectively, with 12 bases between them. This CDR3 has 15 amino acids.

The chain recombines TRBV6-1 with TRBJ2-7; 9 nucleotides match TRBD2. The V segment lost 5 bases and the J segment 2 bases; nucleotides outside the gene matches: 7. The CDR3 spans 15 residues. The germline V gene encodes CDR1 MNHNS and CDR2 SASEGT. The CDR3 reads CASSSRTSAPYEQYF. The CDR3 DNA is TGTGCCAGCAGTTCCCGGACTAGCGCGCCCTACGAGCAGTACTTC.

The chain employs TRBV2 and TRBJ2-1; 10 nucleotides line up with TRBD1. The CDR3 spans 14 residues. The ends lost 6 bases at V and 3 bases at J; junction bases unmatched: 2. The V gene's germline CDR1 is SNHLY and CDR2 FYNNEI. CDR3 nucleotides: TGTGCCAGCAGAGACAGGGGGCACTACAATGAGCAGTTCTTC. It encodes CASRDRGHYNEQFF.

CDR3 DNA sequence: TGTGCCAGCGGGGGAACAGTCTCCTACGAGCAGTACTTC. Its protein product is CASGGTVSYEQYF. The V gene is TRBV25-1, the J gene TRBJ2-7; D possibly matches TRBD1 or TRBD2 (5 bases each). The CDR3 is made up of 13 amino acids. Trimming shortened V by 8 bases and J by 0 bases, and 11 bases separated the two germline ends. Per germline, CDR1 MGHDK and CDR2 SYGVNS.

The V call is TRBV27, the J call TRBJ2-3, with 7 bases that match TRBD2. V was pared by 6 bases and J by 4 bases, with 13 bases of the junction left unmatched. Germline CDR1 reads MNHEY; CDR2 reads SMNVEV (reference sequence). This CDR3 has 16 amino acids. CDR3 loop: CASRPSWGGSADTQYF. The CDR3 bases are TGTGCCAGCAGACCATCTTGGGGCGGGAGTGCAGATACGCAGTATTTT.

V is TRBV7-6 and J is TRBJ2-4; TRBD1 agrees at 7 bases. Germline CDR1 reads SGHVS; CDR2 reads FNYEAQ. This CDR3 has 16 residues. Trimming cost V 1 base and J 0 bases; bases outside gene matches: 3. The chain's CDR3 is CASSLDDRVAKNIQYF. DNA of the CDR3: TGTGCCAGCAGCTTAGATGACAGGGTAGCCAAAAACATTCAGTACTTC.

The chain has TRBV30 and TRBJ2-2; 12 bases map to TRBD2. Germline V gene lookup returns CDR1 GTSNPN and CDR2 SVGIG (reference sequence). This CDR3 comprises 21 residues. Trimming removed 0 bases from V and 4 bases from J; junction bases left unmatched: 18. The CDR3 reads CAWSVVNGLAGGPLVTGELFF. As DNA, the CDR3 is TGTGCCTGGAGTGTTGTCAACGGCCTAGCGGGAGGGCCCTTGGTCACCGGGGAGCTGTTTTTT.

This sequence joins TRBV28 and TRBJ1-5, with 7 bases fitting TRBD1. Per the germline V gene, CDR1 is MDHEN and CDR2 is SYDVKM. V trimming: 5 bases; J trimming: 9 bases; junction bases outside the gene matches: 16. The CDR3 is 16 amino acids. CDR3 sequence: CASSRARDSQDSPQHF. CDR3 in DNA: TGTGCCAGCAGTAGAGCCCGGGACAGCCAGGATTCGCCCCAGCATTTT. Filled out from reference TRBV28 and TRBJ1-5, the complete variable domain reads DVKVTQSSRYLVKRTGEKVFLECVQDMDHENMFWYRQDPGLGLRLIYFSYDVKMKEKGDIPEGYSVSREKKERFSLILESASTNQTSMYLCASSRARDSQDSPQHFGDGTRLSIL.

The chain is built from TRBV28 and TRBJ2-7; D not resolved. The V end lost 3 bases, the J end lost 3 bases, and 18 bases lay between the germline ends. Germline-derived CDR1 and CDR2 are MDHEN and SYDVKM. CDR3 length: 16 amino acids. The CDR3 region has the DNA TGTGCCAGCAGTTTCCGTCTGGGCCTTTTGGGCTACGAGCAGTACTTC. This gives the protein CASSFRLGLLGYEQYF.

The chain uses TRBV30 and TRBJ2-5; possible D gene TRBD2, 6 bases. Germline lookup yields CDR1 GTSNPN and CDR2 SVGIG (reference sequence). The CDR3 extends over 16 amino acids. Trimming pared 0 bases from V and 0 bases from J, leaving 14 bases between. In nucleotides, the CDR3 is TGTGCCTGGAGTGTACGAGTAGCGGCAAACCAAGAGACCCAGTACTTC. It codes for CAWSVRVAANQETQYF.

This clone came up once. The chain recombines TRBV20-1 with TRBJ2-7; D is undetermined. Between the trimmed V and J ends, which lost 3 bases and 3 bases, there was a span of 6 bases. The CDR3 is 11 residues long. Germline V gene lookup returns CDR1 DFQATT and CDR2 SNEGSKA (reference sequence). The DNA for the CDR3 is TGCAGTGCTAGCCCGGACTACGAGCAGTACTTC. This translates into CSASPDYEQYF.

This rearrangement joins TRBV14 to TRBJ2-1; TRBD2 aligns across 8 bases. Trimming removed 4 bases from V and 9 bases from J; junction bases left unmatched: 11. Germline V gene lookup returns CDR1 SGHDN and CDR2 FVKESK. The CDR3 loop spans 15 amino acids. CDR3 residues: CASSRAGGLQGEQFF. CDR3 in DNA: TGTGCCAGCAGCCGGGCGGGAGGTCTTCAGGGTGAGCAGTTCTTC.

The rearrangement joins TRBV2 to TRBJ2-7; 9 nucleotides match TRBD1. The CDR3 runs to 18 residues. Losses at the gene ends were 0 bases for V and 4 bases for J; bases not matched to a gene: 13. Germline lookup yields CDR1 SNHLY and CDR2 FYNNEI. The CDR3: CASSEANKGQGGPYEQYF. Written as DNA, the CDR3 is TGTGCCAGCAGTGAAGCGAACAAGGGACAGGGCGGGCCATACGAGCAGTACTTC.